A selection of T cell receptor beta chains follows, all from one sample in a study of T-cell memory formation after mild COVID-19. Each CDR3 protein is one row after TCRdb ran MiXCR on the 5' RACE reads. The sample holds around 250,000 distinct CDR3 sequences, approximately 15% seen once. Specimen: PBMCs or a T cell subset sorted from them (not recorded which). These receptors were collected from a man aged 18 to 30 who had mild COVID-19 (a few samples of this study predate the infection). Cell type and time point are not known. Each CDR3 is given with its conserved first and last residue. Each record gives: J gene, V gene, CDR3 protein.

j_gene: TRBJ2-3; v_gene: TRBV5-1; CDR3aa: CASNRGAGDTQYF
j_gene: TRBJ2-7; v_gene: TRBV7-8; CDR3aa: CASSSGWGDEQYF
j_gene: TRBJ2-2; v_gene: TRBV6-2/TRBV6-3; CDR3aa: CASSYPRGRAGELFF
j_gene: TRBJ1-4; v_gene: TRBV7-8; CDR3aa: CASSNQGGGGEKLFF
j_gene: TRBJ2-5; v_gene: TRBV10-3; CDR3aa: CASQTGGIPETQYF
j_gene: TRBJ2-5; v_gene: TRBV7-2; CDR3aa: CASRHAVGQETQYF
j_gene: TRBJ2-4; v_gene: TRBV10-3; CDR3aa: CAIRDDELAKNIQYF
j_gene: TRBJ2-5; v_gene: TRBV7-2; CDR3aa: CASSPGTIFETQYF
j_gene: TRBJ2-3; v_gene: TRBV6-2/TRBV6-3; CDR3aa: CASSGDYDTQYF
j_gene: TRBJ1-4; v_gene: TRBV2; CDR3aa: CASSNQGATNEKLFF
j_gene: TRBJ2-4; v_gene: TRBV23-1; CDR3aa: CASGSYRTGKLAKNIQYF
j_gene: TRBJ2-7; v_gene: TRBV5-6; CDR3aa: CASSHPADSLNEQYF
j_gene: TRBJ2-5; v_gene: TRBV5-1; CDR3aa: CASSLDTSPGTQYF
j_gene: TRBJ2-3; v_gene: TRBV20-1; CDR3aa: CSASGGPKDTQYF
j_gene: TRBJ1-5; v_gene: TRBV7-2; CDR3aa: CASSSNRGEQPQHF
j_gene: TRBJ2-5; v_gene: TRBV20-1; CDR3aa: CSARPSQETQYF
j_gene: TRBJ1-5; v_gene: TRBV10-3; CDR3aa: CAISSSNSDQPQHF
j_gene: TRBJ1-1; v_gene: TRBV7-9; CDR3aa: CASSRAGSEAFF
j_gene: TRBJ2-7; v_gene: TRBV15; CDR3aa: CATSRETGRNYEQYF
j_gene: TRBJ2-3; v_gene: TRBV4-3; CDR3aa: CASSAHPRPPDTQYF
j_gene: TRBJ2-5; v_gene: TRBV5-1; CDR3aa: CASSPGQETQYF
j_gene: TRBJ2-3; v_gene: TRBV20-1; CDR3aa: CSAAGSGEIDTQYF
j_gene: TRBJ1-2; v_gene: TRBV7-6; CDR3aa: CASSPEPNYGYTF
j_gene: TRBJ1-2; v_gene: TRBV20-1; CDR3aa: CSASNEAGANYGYTF
j_gene: TRBJ1-1; v_gene: TRBV6-6; CDR3aa: CASSYPGTGHTEAFF
j_gene: TRBJ1-2; v_gene: TRBV5-1; CDR3aa: CASSLLSGNYGYTF
j_gene: TRBJ2-7; v_gene: TRBV20-1; CDR3aa: CSAYLQGSSYEQYF
j_gene: TRBJ1-1; v_gene: TRBV5-1; CDR3aa: CASSWDRFTEAFF
j_gene: TRBJ1-1; v_gene: TRBV24-1; CDR3aa: CATSDLRSGGGTEAFF
j_gene: TRBJ1-1; v_gene: TRBV18; CDR3aa: CASSSAMDREAFF
j_gene: TRBJ1-5; v_gene: TRBV20-1; CDR3aa: CSAQDRDSQPQHF
j_gene: TRBJ2-5; v_gene: TRBV4-1; CDR3aa: CASSPGTGEKETQYF
j_gene: TRBJ1-2; v_gene: TRBV7-9; CDR3aa: CASSLMTTGGYYGYTF
j_gene: TRBJ2-7; v_gene: TRBV29-1; CDR3aa: CSVHGTGGSDEQYF
j_gene: TRBJ1-2; v_gene: TRBV30; CDR3aa: CAWSRDRPYGYTF
j_gene: TRBJ1-2; v_gene: TRBV20-1; CDR3aa: CSARLKYGYTF
j_gene: TRBJ1-2; v_gene: TRBV5-5; CDR3aa: CASSLSRDYGYTF
j_gene: TRBJ2-1; v_gene: TRBV7-2; CDR3aa: CASRPRDRTNNEQFF
j_gene: TRBJ1-2; v_gene: TRBV6-6; CDR3aa: CASSFQERGYTF
j_gene: TRBJ2-7; v_gene: TRBV7-6; CDR3aa: CASSLGSGGPEQYF
j_gene: TRBJ1-3; v_gene: TRBV25-1; CDR3aa: CASSTGLGGNTIYF
j_gene: TRBJ1-5; v_gene: TRBV24-1; CDR3aa: CATSDVGASNQPQHF
j_gene: TRBJ1-4; v_gene: TRBV18; CDR3aa: CASSPIDRLFATNEKLFF
j_gene: TRBJ1-2; v_gene: TRBV12-3/TRBV12-4; CDR3aa: CASSQGTGWGYTF
j_gene: TRBJ2-1; v_gene: TRBV5-1; CDR3aa: CASSLADRGLDEQFF
j_gene: TRBJ1-6; v_gene: TRBV4-3; CDR3aa: CASSQVAGHASPLHF
j_gene: TRBJ2-3; v_gene: TRBV7-2; CDR3aa: CASRLTGGEPTRTDTQYF